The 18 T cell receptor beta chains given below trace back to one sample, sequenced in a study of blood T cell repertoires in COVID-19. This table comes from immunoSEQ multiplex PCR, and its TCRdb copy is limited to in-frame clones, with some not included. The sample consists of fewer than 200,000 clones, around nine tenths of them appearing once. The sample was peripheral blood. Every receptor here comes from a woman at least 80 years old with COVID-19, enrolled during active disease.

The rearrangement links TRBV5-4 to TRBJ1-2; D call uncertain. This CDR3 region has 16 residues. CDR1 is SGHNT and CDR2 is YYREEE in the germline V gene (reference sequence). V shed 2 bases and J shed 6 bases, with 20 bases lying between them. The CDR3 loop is CASSLSLAGGPDGYTF. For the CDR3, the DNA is TGTGCCAGCAGCTTAAGTCTGGCAGGAGGGCCTGATGGCTACACCTTC.

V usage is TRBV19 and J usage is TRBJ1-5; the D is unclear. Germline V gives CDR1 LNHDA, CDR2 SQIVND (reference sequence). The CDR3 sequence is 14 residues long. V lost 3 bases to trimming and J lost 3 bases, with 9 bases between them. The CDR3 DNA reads TGTGCCAGTAGTATGGGCCAGTTCAATCAGCCCCAGCATTTT. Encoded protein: CASSMGQFNQPQHF.

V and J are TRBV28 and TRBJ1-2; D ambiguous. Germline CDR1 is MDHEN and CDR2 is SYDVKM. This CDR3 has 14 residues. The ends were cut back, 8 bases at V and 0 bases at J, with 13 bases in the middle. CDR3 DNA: TGTGCCAGCCAAACTGGGCAGGCTAACTATGGCTACACCTTC. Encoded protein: CASQTGQANYGYTF.

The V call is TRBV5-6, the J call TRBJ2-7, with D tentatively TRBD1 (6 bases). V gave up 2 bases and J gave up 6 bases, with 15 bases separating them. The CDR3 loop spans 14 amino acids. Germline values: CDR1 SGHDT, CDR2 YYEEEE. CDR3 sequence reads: CASSFRGSLFEQYF. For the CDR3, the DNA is TGTGCCAGCAGCTTCAGGGGAAGCCTTTTCGAGCAGTACTTC. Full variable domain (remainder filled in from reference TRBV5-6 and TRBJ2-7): DAGVTQSPTHLIKTRGQQVTLRCSPKSGHDTVSWYQQALGQGPQFIFQYYEEEERQRGNFPDRFSGHQFPNYSSELNVNALLLGDSALYLCASSFRGSLFEQYFGPGTRLTVT.

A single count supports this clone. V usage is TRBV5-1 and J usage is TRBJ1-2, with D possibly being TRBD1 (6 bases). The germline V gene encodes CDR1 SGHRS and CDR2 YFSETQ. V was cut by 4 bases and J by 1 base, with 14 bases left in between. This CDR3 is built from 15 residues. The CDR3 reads CASSEPTGFNYGYTF. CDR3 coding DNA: TGCGCCAGCAGCGAGCCGACAGGTTTTAACTATGGCTACACCTTC. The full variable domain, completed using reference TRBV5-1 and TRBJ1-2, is KAGVTQTPRYLIKTRGQQVTLSCSPISGHRSVSWYQQTPGQGLQFLFEYFSETQRNKGNFPGRFSGRQFSNSRSEMNVSTLELGDSALYLCASSEPTGFNYGYTFGSGTRLTVV.

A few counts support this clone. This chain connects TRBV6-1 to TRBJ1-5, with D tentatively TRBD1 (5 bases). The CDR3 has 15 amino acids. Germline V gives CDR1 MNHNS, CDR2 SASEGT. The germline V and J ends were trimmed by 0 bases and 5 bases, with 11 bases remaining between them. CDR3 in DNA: TGTGCCAGCAGTGAAGCACCGACAGCCTATCAGCCCCAGCATTTT. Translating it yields CASSEAPTAYQPQHF.

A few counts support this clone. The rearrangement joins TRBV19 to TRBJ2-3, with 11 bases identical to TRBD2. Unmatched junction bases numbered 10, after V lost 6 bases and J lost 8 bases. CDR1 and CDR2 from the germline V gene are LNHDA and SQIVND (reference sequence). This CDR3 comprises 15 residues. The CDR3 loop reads CASRTTSGSISTQYF. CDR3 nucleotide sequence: TGTGCCAGTAGAACCACTAGCGGGAGTATCTCTACGCAGTATTTT. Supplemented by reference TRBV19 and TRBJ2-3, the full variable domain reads DGGITQSPKYLFRKEGQNVTLSCEQNLNHDAMYWYRQDPGQGLRLIYYSQIVNDFQKGDIAEGYSVSREKKESFPLTVTSAQKNPTAFYLCASRTTSGSISTQYFGPGTRLTVL.

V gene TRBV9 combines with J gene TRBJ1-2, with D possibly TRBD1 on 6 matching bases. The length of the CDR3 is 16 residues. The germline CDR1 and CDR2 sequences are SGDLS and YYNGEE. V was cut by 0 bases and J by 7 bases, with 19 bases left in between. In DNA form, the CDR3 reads TGTGCCAGCAGCGTAGAGGCGTACAGGGCTCTGGGTGGCTACACCTTC. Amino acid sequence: CASSVEAYRALGGYTF.

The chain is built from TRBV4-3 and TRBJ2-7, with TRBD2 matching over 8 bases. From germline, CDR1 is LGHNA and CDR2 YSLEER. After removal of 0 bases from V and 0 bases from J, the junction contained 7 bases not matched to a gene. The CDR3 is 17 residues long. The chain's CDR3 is CASSQDLMRGVSYEQYF. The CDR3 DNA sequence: TGCGCCAGCAGCCAAGATCTTATGCGGGGGGTCTCCTACGAGCAGTACTTC.

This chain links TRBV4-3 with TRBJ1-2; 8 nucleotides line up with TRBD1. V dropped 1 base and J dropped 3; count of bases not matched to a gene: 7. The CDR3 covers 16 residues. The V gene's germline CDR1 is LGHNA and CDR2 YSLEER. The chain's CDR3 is CASSQGSGQAHYGYTF. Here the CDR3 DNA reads TGCGCCAGCAGCCAAGGTTCGGGACAGGCTCACTATGGCTACACCTTC.

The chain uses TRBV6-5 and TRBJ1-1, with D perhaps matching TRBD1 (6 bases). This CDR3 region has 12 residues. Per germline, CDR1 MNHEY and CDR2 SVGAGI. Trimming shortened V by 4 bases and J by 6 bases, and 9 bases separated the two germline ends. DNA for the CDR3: TGTGCCAGCAGTTCGGACAGTTCTGAAGCTTTCTTT. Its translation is CASSSDSSEAFF.

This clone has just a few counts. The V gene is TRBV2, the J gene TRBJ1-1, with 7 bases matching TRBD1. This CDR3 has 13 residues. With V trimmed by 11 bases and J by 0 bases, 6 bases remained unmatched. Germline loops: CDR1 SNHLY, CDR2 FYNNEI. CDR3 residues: CAGQGEVNTEAFF. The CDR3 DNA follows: TGTGCCGGCCAGGGGGAAGTGAACACTGAAGCTTTCTTT.

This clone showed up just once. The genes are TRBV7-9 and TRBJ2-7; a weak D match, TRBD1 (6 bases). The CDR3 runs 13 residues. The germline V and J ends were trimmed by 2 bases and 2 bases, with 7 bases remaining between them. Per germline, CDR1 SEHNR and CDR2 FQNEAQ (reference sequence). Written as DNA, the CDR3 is TGTGCCAGCAGCTTAAAGGGGGCCTACGAGCAGTACTTC. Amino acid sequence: CASSLKGAYEQYF. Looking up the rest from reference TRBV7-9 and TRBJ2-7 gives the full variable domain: DTGVSQNPRHKITKRGQNVTFRCDPISEHNRLYWYRQTLGQGPEFLTYFQNEAQLEKSRLLSDRFSAERPKGSFSTLEIQRTEQGDSAMYLCASSLKGAYEQYFGPGTRLTVT.

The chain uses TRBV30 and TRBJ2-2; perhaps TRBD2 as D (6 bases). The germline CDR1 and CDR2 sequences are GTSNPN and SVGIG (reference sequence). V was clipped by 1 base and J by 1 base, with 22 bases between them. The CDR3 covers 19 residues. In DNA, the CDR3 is TGTGCCTGGAGTGCTCTTAGGGTTGAGGGAGGTATGAACACCGGGGAGCTGTTTTTT. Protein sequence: CAWSALRVEGGMNTGELFF.

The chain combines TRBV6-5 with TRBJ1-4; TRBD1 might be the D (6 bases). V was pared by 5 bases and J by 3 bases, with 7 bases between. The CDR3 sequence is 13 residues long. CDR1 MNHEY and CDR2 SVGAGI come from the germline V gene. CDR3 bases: TGTGCCAGCAGTAGGGGGTCTAATGAAAAACTGTTTTTT. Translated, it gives CASSRGSNEKLFF.

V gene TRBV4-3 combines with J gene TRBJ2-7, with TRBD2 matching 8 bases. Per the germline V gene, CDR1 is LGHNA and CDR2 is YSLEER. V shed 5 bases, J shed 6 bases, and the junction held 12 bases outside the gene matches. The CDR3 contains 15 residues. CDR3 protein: CASSSSAAGVSEQYF. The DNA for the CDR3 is TGCGCCAGCAGCTCAAGCGCAGCGGGAGTCAGCGAGCAGTACTTC.

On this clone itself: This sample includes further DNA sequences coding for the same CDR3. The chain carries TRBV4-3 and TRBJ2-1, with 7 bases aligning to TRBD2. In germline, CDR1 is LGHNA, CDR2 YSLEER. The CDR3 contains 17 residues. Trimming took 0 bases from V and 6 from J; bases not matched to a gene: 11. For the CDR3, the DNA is TGCGCCAGCAGCCAAGATCGGCGGGAGCGGCTGGGCAATGAGCAGTTCTTC. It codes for CASSQDRRERLGNEQFF.

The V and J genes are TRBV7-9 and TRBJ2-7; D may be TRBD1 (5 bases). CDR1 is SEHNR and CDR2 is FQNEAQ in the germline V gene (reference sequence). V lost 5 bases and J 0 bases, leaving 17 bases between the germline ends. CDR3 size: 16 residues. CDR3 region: CASSDFGHLGSYEQYF. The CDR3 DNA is TGTGCCAGCAGCGACTTTGGACATCTTGGCTCCTACGAGCAGTACTTC.